This T cell receptor (beta chain) was obtained from a study of control samples from healthy donors and cancer patients. Trimming left V 0 bases short and J 8 bases short, with 14 bases between. CDR3 length: 14 amino acids. From germline, CDR1 is SGDLS and CDR2 YYNGEE. The protocol was immunoSEQ multiplex PCR, while the TCRdb copy is restricted to in-frame clones and leaves out a portion. This table has 98,000 or so clones, 88% appearing once. The chain joins TRBV9 to TRBJ1-2, with D possibly TRBD1 on 6 matching bases. Sequenced sample: blood. The clonotype originates from a woman aged 70-85 years in good health. The CDR3 sequence is CASSVDQQGFGYTF. The CDR3 DNA sequence: TGTGCCAGCAGCGTAGATCAACAGGGTTTCGGCTACACCTTC.